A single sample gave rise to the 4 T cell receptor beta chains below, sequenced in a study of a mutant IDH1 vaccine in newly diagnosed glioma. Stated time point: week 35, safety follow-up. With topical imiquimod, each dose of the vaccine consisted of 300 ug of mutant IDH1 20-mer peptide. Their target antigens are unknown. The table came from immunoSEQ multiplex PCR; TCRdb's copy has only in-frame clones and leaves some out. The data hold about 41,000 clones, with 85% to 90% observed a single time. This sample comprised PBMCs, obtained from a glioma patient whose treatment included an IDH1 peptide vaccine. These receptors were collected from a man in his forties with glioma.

The CDR3 region has the DNA TGTGCCAGCAGTGAAGCAGGGATGACCGAGCAGTACGTC. It is translated as CASSEAGMTEQYV. The chain employs TRBV6-1 and TRBJ2-7; no firm D call. The CDR3 is made up of 13 amino acids. Trimming left V 0 bases short and J 6 bases short, with 9 bases between. The V gene's germline CDR1 is MNHNS and CDR2 SASEGT.

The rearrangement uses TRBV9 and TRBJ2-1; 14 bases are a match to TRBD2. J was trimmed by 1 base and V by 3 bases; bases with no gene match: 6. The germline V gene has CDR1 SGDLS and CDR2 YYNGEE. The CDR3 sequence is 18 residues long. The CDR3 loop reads CASSATGTSGSSYNEQFF. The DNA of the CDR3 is TGTGCCAGCAGCGCCACCGGGACTAGCGGGAGTTCCTACAATGAGCAGTTCTTC. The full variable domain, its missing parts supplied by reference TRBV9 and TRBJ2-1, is DSGVTQTPKHLITATGQRVTLRCSPRSGDLSVYWYQQSLDQGLQFLIQYYNGEERAKGNILERFSAQQFPDLHSELNLSSLELGDSALYFCASSATGTSGSSYNEQFFGPGTRLTVL.

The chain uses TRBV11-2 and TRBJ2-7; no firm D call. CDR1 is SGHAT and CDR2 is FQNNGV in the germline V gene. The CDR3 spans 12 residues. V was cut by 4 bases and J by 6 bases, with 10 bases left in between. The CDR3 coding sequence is TGTGCCAGCAGCTCCTCGCCCGGCGAGCAGTACTTC. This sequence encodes CASSSSPGEQYF. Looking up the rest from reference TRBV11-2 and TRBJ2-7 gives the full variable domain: EAGVAQSPRYKIIEKRQSVAFWCNPISGHATLYWYQQILGQGPKLLIQFQNNGVVDDSQLPKDRFSAERLKGVDSTLKIQPAKLEDSAVYLCASSSSPGEQYFGPGTRLTVT.

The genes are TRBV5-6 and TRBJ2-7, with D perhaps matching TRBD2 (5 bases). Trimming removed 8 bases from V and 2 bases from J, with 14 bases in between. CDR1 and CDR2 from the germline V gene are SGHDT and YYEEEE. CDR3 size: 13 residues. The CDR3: CASTDGITYEQYF. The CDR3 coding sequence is TGTGCCAGTACGGACGGGATTACCTACGAGCAGTACTTC.